This is a list of T cell receptor beta chains from one sample in a study of T cell responses to AZD1222 COVID-19 vaccine. TCRdb's copy holds only in-frame clones and misses some; the assay was immunoSEQ multiplex PCR. This sample has more than 95,000 clones, with 88% found just once. Here the sequenced sample was peripheral blood, taken on day 0 of AZD1222 vaccination. All receptors derive from an adult in good health. CDR3s include the opening cysteine and the closing phenylalanine or tryptophan. D genes are given only for firm matches. Rows give clone size only sometimes, using once, few, many, or a class for an expanded clone.

TRBJ1-2	.	TRBV13	TRBD1	CASSSLQGANYGYTF	TGTGCCAGCAGCTCCTTACAGGGGGCTAACTATGGCTACACCTTC
TRBJ1-6	.	TRBV7-2	TRBD1	CASSPRGYNSPLHF	TGTGCCAGCAGCCCCAGGGGGTATAATTCACCCCTCCACTTT
TRBJ1-1	.	TRBV2	TRBD1	CASTGTGGTEAFF	TGTGCCAGCACAGGGACAGGGGGCACTGAAGCTTTCTTT
TRBJ1-1	.	TRBV12-3/TRBV12-4	.	CASTKEWGAFF	TGTGCCAGCACCAAGGAGTGGGGAGCTTTCTTT
TRBJ1-6	.	TRBV7-2	TRBD1	CASSLSRTGRGSPLHF	TGTGCCAGCAGCTTAAGTCGGACAGGGAGGGGTTCACCCCTCCACTTT
TRBJ2-1	.	TRBV1	.	CTSSLGTDGLVENEQFF	TGCACCAGCAGCCTGGGGACCGATGGACTAGTAGAAAATGAGCAGTTCTTC
TRBJ2-1	many	TRBV5-1	.	CASSPSLRDRTYNEQFF	TGCGCCAGCAGCCCCTCTCTCCGGGACCGAACCTACAATGAGCAGTTCTTC
TRBJ1-5	once	TRBV6-4	TRBD1	CASTRPGDSRCQPQHF	TGTGCCAGCACCCGACCCGGGGACAGTCGTTGTCAGCCCCAGCATTTT
TRBJ2-1	.	TRBV7-9	TRBD2	CASSLDGLAGVGEQFF	TGTGCCAGCAGCTTAGATGGCCTAGCGGGAGTCGGGGAGCAGTTCTTC
TRBJ2-5	.	TRBV18	.	CASSPPERRLAQETQYF	TGTGCCAGCTCACCACCGGAACGAAGGCTAGCCCAAGAGACCCAGTACTTC
TRBJ1-1	.	TRBV24-1	TRBD1	CATSDFPFRDSVEAFF	TGTGCCACCAGTGATTTTCCGTTCCGGGACAGTGTTGAAGCTTTCTTT
TRBJ2-1	.	TRBV6-5	.	CASSYGAGSNEQFF	TGTGCCAGCAGTTACGGAGCGGGTTCCAATGAGCAGTTCTTC
TRBJ1-1	.	TRBV7-9	.	CASSFFGGITEAFF	TGTGCCAGCAGCTTTTTCGGGGGCATCACTGAAGCTTTCTTT
TRBJ2-3	.	TRBV27	TRBD2	CASSPLRLAGSTDTQYF	TGTGCCAGCAGTCCCCTAAGGTTAGCGGGAAGCACAGATACGCAGTATTTT
TRBJ2-5	many	TRBV25-1	.	CASSEKETQYF	TGTGCCAGCAGTGAAAAAGAGACCCAGTACTTC
TRBJ1-2	.	TRBV27	.	CASSGLSSYGYTF	TGTGCCAGCAGTGGACTTTCTTCCTATGGCTACACCTTC
TRBJ1-4	.	TRBV6-5	.	CASSYSSEEKLFF	TGTGCCAGCAGTTACTCGAGTGAGGAAAAACTGTTTTTT
TRBJ2-1	.	TRBV27	.	CASSRRRTDSYNEQFF	TGTGCCAGCAGCCGAAGGAGGACAGACTCCTACAATGAGCAGTTCTTC
TRBJ1-5	.	TRBV19	.	CASSQGTPNQPQHF	TGTGCCAGTAGTCAGGGGACACCTAATCAGCCCCAGCATTTT
TRBJ2-1	.	TRBV27	.	CASSSYSYNEQFF	TGTGCCAGCAGTTCCTACTCCTACAATGAGCAGTTCTTC
TRBJ2-5	.	TRBV7-6	TRBD2	CASSLATSGGEYQETQYF	TGTGCCAGCAGCTTAGCAACTAGCGGGGGGGAGTACCAAGAGACCCAGTACTTC
TRBJ1-2	.	TRBV7-2	TRBD1	CASSSTRQGGYGYTF	TGTGCCAGCAGCTCAACCCGACAGGGGGGCTATGGCTACACCTTC
TRBJ1-5	.	TRBV28	.	CAGGVGNQPQHF	TGTGCCGGGGGTGTAGGCAATCAGCCCCAGCATTTT
TRBJ1-2	.	TRBV25-1	.	CASSDRGGPYGYTF	TGTGCCAGCAGTGACCGGGGGGGCCCCTATGGCTACACCTTC
TRBJ2-1	.	TRBV5-1	.	CASSPGDFRGNEQFF	TGCGCCAGCAGCCCGGGGGACTTCCGGGGCAATGAGCAGTTCTTC
TRBJ1-2	few	TRBV7-8	.	CASSLASYGYTF	TGTGCCAGCAGCTTAGCTAGCTATGGCTACACCTTC